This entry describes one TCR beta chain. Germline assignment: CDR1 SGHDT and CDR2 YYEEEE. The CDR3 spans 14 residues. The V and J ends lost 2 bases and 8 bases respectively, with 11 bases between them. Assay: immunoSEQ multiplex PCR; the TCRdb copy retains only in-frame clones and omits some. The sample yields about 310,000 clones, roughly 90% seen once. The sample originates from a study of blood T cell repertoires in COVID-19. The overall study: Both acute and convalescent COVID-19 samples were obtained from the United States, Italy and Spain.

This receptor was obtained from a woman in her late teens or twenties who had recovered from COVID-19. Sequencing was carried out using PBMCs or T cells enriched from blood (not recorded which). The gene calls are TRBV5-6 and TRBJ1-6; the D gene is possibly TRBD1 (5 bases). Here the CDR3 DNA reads TGTGCCAGCAGCTTTCCCAGGGTCGATTCACCCCTCCACTTT. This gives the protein CASSFPRVDSPLHF.